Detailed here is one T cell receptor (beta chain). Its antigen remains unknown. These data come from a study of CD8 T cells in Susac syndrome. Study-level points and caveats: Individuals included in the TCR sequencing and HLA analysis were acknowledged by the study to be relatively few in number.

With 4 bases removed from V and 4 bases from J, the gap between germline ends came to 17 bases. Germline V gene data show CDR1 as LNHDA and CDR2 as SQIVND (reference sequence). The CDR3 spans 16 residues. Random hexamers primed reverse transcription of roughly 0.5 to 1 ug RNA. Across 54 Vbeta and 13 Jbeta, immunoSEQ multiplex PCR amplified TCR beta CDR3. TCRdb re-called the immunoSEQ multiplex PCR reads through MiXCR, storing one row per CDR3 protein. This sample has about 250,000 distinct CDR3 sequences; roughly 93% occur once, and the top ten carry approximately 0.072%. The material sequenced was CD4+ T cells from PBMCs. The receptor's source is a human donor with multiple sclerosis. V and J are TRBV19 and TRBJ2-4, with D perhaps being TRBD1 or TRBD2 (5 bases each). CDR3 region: CASSTPLRGPKNIQYF. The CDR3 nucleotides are TGTGCCAGTAGTACACCCCTCCGGGGCCCGAAAAACATTCAGTACTTC.